A single T cell receptor (beta chain) is shown here with its context. The record originates from a study of blood T cell repertoires in COVID-19. As for the study in general: Italy, Spain and the United States were the sources of the convalescent and acute COVID-19 samples. Sources were T cells, B-cell-depleted T cells, or PBMCs; the material itself was cDNA or gDNA.

Germline CDR1 is SGHNT and CDR2 is YENEEA. The CDR3 covers 20 residues. Trimming took off 2 bases at V and 6 bases at J, with 31 bases between the two ends. Data came from immunoSEQ multiplex PCR; TCRdb stores just in-frame clones and leaves some out. The sample comprises approximately 260,000 clones, 88% of which are singletons, and approximately 2% rests with the top ten. V gene TRBV11-3 combines with J gene TRBJ1-1; TRBD1 is a possible D gene (5 bases). Sample: peripheral blood. This receptor was obtained from a middle-aged woman who had recovered from COVID-19. The CDR3 region is CASSLPNGHEPIEWGAEAFF. CDR3 DNA: TGTGCCAGCAGCTTACCGAATGGCCATGAGCCAATAGAGTGGGGGGCTGAAGCTTTCTTT.